This TCR beta chain was captured by sequencing in a study of blood T cells in healthy people across ages. Findings and caveats of the study: Greater diversity and more naive CD4+ cells were seen in long-lived donors than in aged donors. With age, beta diversity per million T cells declined roughly linearly, significantly by 30 to 40.

Together with a sample-barcoded 5' primer, a J-beta primer mix was included in a second PCR lasting about 6 to 11 cycles. Sequencing of every sample gave 2.5 million or more CDR3-containing paired-end reads. TCRdb re-called the 5' RACE reads with MiXCR, one entry per CDR3 protein. The table has approximately 850,000 distinct CDR3 sequences, roughly 64% seen once. CDR3 length equals 16 residues. The V segment lost 4 bases and the J segment 5 bases; nucleotides outside the gene matches: 7. CDR1 and CDR2 from the germline V gene are SGHTA and FQGNSA. About this clonotype: Its specificity is not known.

This TCR came from a man younger than 45 in good health. The sequenced sample consisted of blood. V usage is TRBV7-2 and J usage is TRBJ2-1, with 11 bases lining up with TRBD2. CDR3 sequence (DNA): TGTGCCAGCAGCTACTTTAGCGGGGGGGGAAACAATGAGCAGTTCTTC. This sequence encodes CASSYFSGGGNNEQFF. The full variable domain, in which reference TRBV7-2 and TRBJ2-1 provide the parts outside the CDR3, is GAGVSQSPSNKVTEKGKDVELRCDPISGHTALYWYRQSLGQGLEFLIYFQGNSAPDKSGLPSDRFSAERTGGSVSTLTIQRTQQEDSAVYLCASSYFSGGGNNEQFFGPGTRLTVL.